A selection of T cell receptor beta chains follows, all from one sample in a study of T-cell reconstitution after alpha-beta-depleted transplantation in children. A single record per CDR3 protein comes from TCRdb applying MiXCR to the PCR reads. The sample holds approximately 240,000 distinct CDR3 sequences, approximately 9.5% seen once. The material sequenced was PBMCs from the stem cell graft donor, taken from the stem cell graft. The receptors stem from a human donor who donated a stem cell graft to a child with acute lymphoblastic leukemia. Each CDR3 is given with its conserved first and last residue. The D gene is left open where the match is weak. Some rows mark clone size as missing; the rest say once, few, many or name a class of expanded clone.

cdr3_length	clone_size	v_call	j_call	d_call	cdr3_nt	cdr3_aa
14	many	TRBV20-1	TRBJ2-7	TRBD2	TGCAGTGCTCCCCGTTTAGCGGGGAGCGACGAGCAGTACTTC	CSAPRLAGSDEQYF
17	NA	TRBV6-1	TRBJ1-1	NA	TGTGCCAGCAGGGAACGACGGGGGGAGTCACGGTACACTGAAGCTTTCTTT	CASRERRGESRYTEAFF
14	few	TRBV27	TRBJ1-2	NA	TGTGCCAGCAGGGGTGGCAGTCTAACCTATGGCTACACCTTC	CASRGGSLTYGYTF
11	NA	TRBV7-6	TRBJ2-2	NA	TGTGCCAGCAGCTCCATAGGGGAGCTGTTTTTT	CASSSIGELFF
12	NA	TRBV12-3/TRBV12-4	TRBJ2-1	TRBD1	TGTGCCAGCAGCTCGGACAGGCGAATACAGTTCTTC	CASSSDRRIQFF
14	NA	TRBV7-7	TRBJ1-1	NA	TGTGCCAGCAGCCCAGCGGCGGGAGACACTGAAGCTTTCTTT	CASSPAAGDTEAFF
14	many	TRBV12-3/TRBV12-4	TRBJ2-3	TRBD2	TGTGCCAGCAAAGCGGGGCCTAGCACAGATACGCAGTATTTT	CASKAGPSTDTQYF
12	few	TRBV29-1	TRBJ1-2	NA	TGCAGCGTTGAATCGGGGGGAGGAGGCTACACCTTC	CSVESGGGGYTF
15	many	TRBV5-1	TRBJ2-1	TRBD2	TGCGCCAGCAGCTTGGTTAGCGGGGGGGCCAATGAGCAGTTCTTC	CASSLVSGGANEQFF
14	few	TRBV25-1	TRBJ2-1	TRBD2	TGTGCCAGCAGTGAAAGCGGGGGGCGAAATGAGCAGTTCTTC	CASSESGGRNEQFF
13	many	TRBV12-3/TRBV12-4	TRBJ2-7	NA	TGTGCCAGCAGTTTATTACTAGTCTACGAGCAGTACTTC	CASSLLLVYEQYF
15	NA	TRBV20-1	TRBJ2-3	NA	TGCAGTGCTAGAGATCCGCGGGGTAATATGGATACGCAGTATTTT	CSARDPRGNMDTQYF
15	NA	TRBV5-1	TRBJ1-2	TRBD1	TGCGCCAGCAGCTTGGCCTCGGGGACAGACTATGGCTACACCTTC	CASSLASGTDYGYTF
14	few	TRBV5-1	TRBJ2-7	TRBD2	TGCGCCAGCGGCCCGGCGGGGGGGCCTTACGAGCAGTACTTC	CASGPAGGPYEQYF
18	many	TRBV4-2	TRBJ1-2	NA	TGTGCCAGCAGCCAAGATCTTAGAGACCGAGCCCAACCTTATGGCTACACCTTC	CASSQDLRDRAQPYGYTF
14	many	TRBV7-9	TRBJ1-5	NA	TGTGCCAGCAGCTCCACTTTTTGGGATCAGCCCCAGCATTTT	CASSSTFWDQPQHF
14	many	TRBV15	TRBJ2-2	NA	TGTGCCACCAGCAGAGACAGGGACACCGGGGAGCTGTTTTTT	CATSRDRDTGELFF
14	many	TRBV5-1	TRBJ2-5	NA	TGCGCCAGCAGCATCCCCAGGGGACGAGAGACCCAGTACTTC	CASSIPRGRETQYF
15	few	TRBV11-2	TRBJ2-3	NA	TGTGCCAGCAGCCCCCAGGTGGGCCGAACAGATACGCAGTATTTT	CASSPQVGRTDTQYF
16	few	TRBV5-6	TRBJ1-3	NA	TGTGCCAGCAGCCAAACAGACAGGTACTCTGGAAACACCATATATTTT	CASSQTDRYSGNTIYF
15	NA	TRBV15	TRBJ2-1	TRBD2	TGTGCCACCAGCAGGGGGGGGGAGTCCTACAATGAGCAGTTCTTC	CATSRGGESYNEQFF
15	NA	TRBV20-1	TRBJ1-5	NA	TGCAGTGCTAGCTCTCGGTCAGGCAGGGCTCAGCCCCAGCATTTT	CSASSRSGRAQPQHF
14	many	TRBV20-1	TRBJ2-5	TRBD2	TGCAGTGCTACTAATAGCGGGGGTCAAGAGACCCAGTACTTC	CSATNSGGQETQYF
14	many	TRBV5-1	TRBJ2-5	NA	TGCGCCAGCAGCTTGGGACAGGTGAAAGAGACCCAGTACTTC	CASSLGQVKETQYF
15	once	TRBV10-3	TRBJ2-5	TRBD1	TGTGCCATCAGCCCTTCAACAGGGGGCGGTGAGACCCAGTACTTC	CAISPSTGGGETQYF
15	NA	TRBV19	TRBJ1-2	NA	TGTGCCAGTAGTATCGGGGTCTTCGAGGCCTATGGCTACACCTTC	CASSIGVFEAYGYTF
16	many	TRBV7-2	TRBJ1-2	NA	TGTGCCAGCAGCTTAGCGGGTTTGGGGCATAACTATGGCTACACCTTC	CASSLAGLGHNYGYTF
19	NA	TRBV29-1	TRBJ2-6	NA	TGCAGCGTCCTCTCCCGTCGCCCGGGACCCAGCTCTGGGGCCAACGTCCTGACTTTC	CSVLSRRPGPSSGANVLTF
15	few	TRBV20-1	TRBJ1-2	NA	TGCAGTGCTAGATTTCAGGGGCGGCTTAACTATGGCTACACCTTC	CSARFQGRLNYGYTF
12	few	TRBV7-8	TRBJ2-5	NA	TGTGCCAGCAGCGGCGACAGGCTGGTTTCGTACTTC	CASSGDRLVSYF
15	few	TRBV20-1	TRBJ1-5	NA	TGCAGTGCTAGCCCGCCGTTGGGAGGCAATCAGCCCCAGCATTTT	CSASPPLGGNQPQHF
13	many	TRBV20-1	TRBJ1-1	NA	TGCAGTGCTAGTCCGGGGAGGAGGACTGAAGCTTTCTTT	CSASPGRRTEAFF
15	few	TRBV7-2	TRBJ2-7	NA	TGTGCCAGCAGCTACCCTAGTTGGGACAAAAATGAGCAGTACTTC	CASSYPSWDKNEQYF
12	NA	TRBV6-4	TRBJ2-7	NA	TGTGCCAGCAGTGACTCGACCGGGGAGCAGTACTTC	CASSDSTGEQYF
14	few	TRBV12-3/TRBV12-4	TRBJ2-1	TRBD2	TGTGCCAGTAAAGCGGGGGCCCCATTCAATGAGCAGTTCTTC	CASKAGAPFNEQFF
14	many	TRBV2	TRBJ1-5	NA	TGTGCCAGCAGAAGCCGGGGACTCAATCAGCCCCAGCATTTT	CASRSRGLNQPQHF
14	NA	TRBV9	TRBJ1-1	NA	TGTGCCAGCAGCGTAGATCGGGGGAACACTGAAGCTTTCTTT	CASSVDRGNTEAFF
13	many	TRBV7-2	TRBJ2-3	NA	TGTGCCAGCGAGCAAGGGGACACAGATACGCAGTATTTT	CASEQGDTDTQYF